The T cell receptor beta chain under discussion was sequenced for a study of cytomegalovirus exposure and HLA in healthy donors. A multiplex PCR was run with 60 Vbeta primers and 13 Jbeta primers. Clones were read by immunoSEQ multiplex PCR, and TCRdb kept only the in-frame ones, dropping some. The sample lists about 160,000 clones, roughly 74% seen once, with around 4.9% in the top ten. The length of the CDR3 is 17 residues. Per the germline V gene, CDR1 is SGHTA and CDR2 is FQGNSA. V lost 5 bases, J lost 5 bases, and 15 bases stayed unmatched. The receptor was derived from a male donor in good health and CMV-seronegative. This chain uses TRBV7-2 with TRBJ2-5; 9 nucleotides align to TRBD2. Sequencing was done on a sample of PBMCs. The CDR3 loop reads CASSLLGLATKGETQYF. The CDR3 DNA is TGTGCCAGCAGCCTCTTAGGACTAGCGACAAAGGGGGAGACCCAGTACTTC.